The sequence of this T cell receptor beta chain was determined in a study of blood T cells in healthy people across ages. Findings of the study overall: The long-lived group displayed more naive CD4+ cells, plus higher diversity, than the aged donors did.

The authors ran a second PCR of 7 to 11 cycles using a sample-barcoded 5' primer and a J-beta primer mix. MiXCR, run by TCRdb on the 5' RACE reads, gives a single entry per CDR3 protein. The sample holds 1,500,000 or so distinct CDR3 sequences, approximately 43% seen once. The CDR3 loop spans 13 amino acids. V gave up 3 bases and J gave up 4 bases, with 8 bases separating them. The germline V gene encodes CDR1 SGHTA and CDR2 FQGNSA. About this clonotype itself: Its antigen remains unknown.

The source is a woman younger than 35 in good health. The V gene is TRBV7-2, the J gene TRBJ2-3; D unresolved. Sequences were obtained from blood. CDR3: CASSFPDADTQYF. DNA of the CDR3: TGTGCCAGCAGCTTCCCCGACGCAGATACGCAGTATTTT.